This TCR beta chain was profiled in a study of cytomegalovirus exposure and HLA in healthy donors. The PCR had 60 Vbeta and 13 Jbeta primers. Method: immunoSEQ multiplex PCR; TCRdb's copy keeps in-frame clones and lacks some. In the table there are some 120,000 clones, about 85% of which are singletons. The germline V gene has CDR1 SGHAT and CDR2 FQNNGV. V was clipped by 2 bases and J by 0 bases, with 14 bases between them. The CDR3 has 17 residues. This receptor was identified in a man between 18 and 35 years old in good health and CMV-seropositive. The chain has TRBV11-2 and TRBJ2-1, with D maybe TRBD1 (6 bases). What was sequenced was PBMCs. The DNA of the CDR3 is TGTGCCAGCAGCTTATACCCCAAGGGGGACTCCTACAATGAGCAGTTCTTC. It specifies CASSLYPKGDSYNEQFF.